A single sample is the source of the 16 T cell receptor beta chains below, sequenced in a study of cytomegalovirus exposure and HLA in healthy donors (dated by TCRdb to 2016 to 2017). The receptor library was made with the immunoSEQ multiplex PCR assay. For the multiplex PCR, a mixture combining 60 forward primers for TCR Vbeta segments and 13 reverse primers for TCR Jbeta segments was used. TCRdb limited this immuneACCESS table to in-frame rearrangements with V and J called. A share of clones is missing; checked studies link under half to unresolved V genes, and the rest is unexplained. The sample contains around 150,000 clones, approximately 80% of them found a single time. Approximately 2.1% of the sample lies in the top ten. Sequenced material: PBMCs. These receptors all come from a man aged 25 to 40 in good health and CMV-seronegative.

This clone was seen many times. The chain has TRBV28 and TRBJ1-1, with TRBD1 identical over 8 bases. V lost 7 bases to trimming and J lost 0 bases; unmatched junction nucleotides: 10. Per germline, CDR1 MDHEN and CDR2 SYDVKM. This CDR3 has 16 amino acids. The CDR3 region is CASNQPPGGLNTEAFF. The CDR3 DNA reads TGTGCCAGCAATCAACCCCCAGGGGGCCTGAACACTGAAGCTTTCTTT.

The chain couples TRBV5-5 to TRBJ2-7, with 10 positions matching TRBD1. The CDR3 covers 13 residues. Germline assignment: CDR1 SGHKS and CDR2 YYEKEE (reference sequence). Trimming cost V 4 bases and J 5 bases; bases outside gene matches: 3. In nucleotides, the CDR3 is TGTGCCAGCAGCCTGACAGGGGGCCACGAGCAGTACTTC. Translated, it gives CASSLTGGHEQYF.

The chain couples TRBV13 to TRBJ2-1; 8 nucleotides align to TRBD2. V lost 0 bases to trimming and J lost 10 bases; unmatched junction nucleotides: 11. The germline CDR1 and CDR2 sequences are PRHDT and FYEKMQ (reference sequence). This CDR3 region has 16 residues. CDR3 sequence (DNA): TGTGCCAGCAGCTTAGGTGGACTAGCACATACCCGGGAGCAGTTCTTC. It is translated as CASSLGGLAHTREQFF.

V usage is TRBV27 and J usage is TRBJ2-7; D is possibly TRBD1 (5 bases). The CDR3 runs to 14 residues. CDR1 is MNHEY, CDR2 SMNVEV, per germline (reference sequence). V lost 6 bases, J lost 1 base, and 13 bases lay in between. The CDR3 DNA reads TGTGCCAGCAGCCCTCTTAGGGGATCCTACGAGCAGTACTTC. This codes for CASSPLRGSYEQYF.

The genes are TRBV30 and TRBJ2-5; 7 bases match TRBD2. In germline, CDR1 is GTSNPN, CDR2 SVGIG (reference sequence). Trimming took 5 bases from V and 0 from J; bases not matched to a gene: 6. The CDR3 is made up of 14 amino acids. CDR3 region: CAWFKRGHQETQYF. CDR3 nucleotides: TGTGCCTGGTTTAAGCGGGGACACCAAGAGACCCAGTACTTC.

On this clone itself: One junction end does not reproduce the germline sequence, and a read error may be involved. Other DNA sequences from this sample encode an identical CDR3 as well. J is TRBJ2-7 and V is TRBV4-1; D remains ambiguous. The length of the CDR3 is 14 residues. The germline gives CDR1 MGHRA, CDR2 YSYEKL. The DNA for the CDR3 is TGTGCCAGCAGCCAAGGGCAGGTATACTACGAGCAGTACTTC. This translates into CASSQGQVYYEQYF.

This chain links TRBV18 with TRBJ2-3; 7 bases are shared with TRBD2. Germline V gives CDR1 KGHSH, CDR2 LQKENI. The CDR3 contains 16 residues. J gave up 3 bases and V 3 bases, and 9 bases lay outside the gene matches. CDR3 nucleotide sequence: TGTGCCAGCTCACCGGTACTAGCGACCAATACAGATACGCAGTATTTT. Its protein is CASSPVLATNTDTQYF.

About this clone: Different DNA sequences within this sample yield the same CDR3. The CDR3 here is CASSYSTGYNEQFF. CDR3 in DNA: TGTGCCAGCAGTTACTCCACAGGATACAATGAGCAGTTCTTC. V and J are TRBV6-5 and TRBJ2-1, with D perhaps matching TRBD1 (5 bases). V lost 0 bases, J lost 4 bases, and 7 bases lay in between. The germline V gene has CDR1 MNHEY and CDR2 SVGAGI. CDR3 length equals 14 residues.

V gene TRBV7-9 combines with J gene TRBJ2-5, with 7 bases matching TRBD2. V dropped 1 base and J dropped 7; count of bases not matched to a gene: 12. The CDR3 contains 16 residues. Per the germline V gene, CDR1 is SEHNR and CDR2 is FQNEAQ (reference sequence). CDR3 loop: CASSLEVLAGEGTQYF. CDR3 nucleotide sequence: TGTGCCAGCAGCTTAGAGGTCCTAGCTGGGGAGGGGACCCAGTACTTC.

The chain recombines TRBV4-1 with TRBJ1-2, with 7 bases fitting TRBD1. V was clipped by 4 bases and J by 3 bases; unmatched bases: 14. Germline values: CDR1 MGHRA, CDR2 YSYEKL. This CDR3 has 17 residues. The CDR3 DNA sequence: TGCGCCAGCAGCCGGGACCGAGGGACAGCCCTAGACTATGGCTACACCTTC. Translation: CASSRDRGTALDYGYTF.

This chain connects TRBV27 to TRBJ2-1, with D perhaps TRBD2 (6 bases). This CDR3 has 14 amino acids. Germline V gene sequence: CDR1 MNHEY, CDR2 SMNVEV (reference sequence). V lost 5 bases and J lost 4, with 12 bases in between. The DNA for the CDR3 is TGTGCCAGCAGTCTCGGGACTCTTTACAATGAGCAGTTCTTC. Its translation is CASSLGTLYNEQFF.

The rearrangement links TRBV5-6 to TRBJ2-4; D may be TRBD2 (6 bases). Germline CDR1 and CDR2: SGHDT and YYEEEE. This CDR3 region has 14 residues. V was cut by 2 bases and J by 2 bases, with 8 bases left in between. The CDR3 DNA reads as TGTGCCAGCAGCTTCGGGGGAACCAAAAACATTCAGTACTTC. Translation: CASSFGGTKNIQYF.

This clone was seen more than once but under ten times. This chain links TRBV25-1 with TRBJ1-1; D remains ambiguous. Per the germline V gene, CDR1 is MGHDK and CDR2 is SYGVNS. V shed 7 bases and J shed 7 bases, with 16 bases lying between them. The CDR3 length is 13 residues. The CDR3 sequence: CASTQGRRGEAFF. DNA of the CDR3: TGTGCCAGCACTCAAGGGAGGAGAGGTGAAGCTTTCTTT.

The chain recombines TRBV5-6 with TRBJ2-1; 7 nucleotides agree with TRBD1. Unmatched junction bases numbered 7, after V lost 1 base and J lost 3 bases. Germline-derived CDR1 and CDR2 are SGHDT and YYEEEE. The CDR3 has 16 amino acids. CDR3 nucleotides: TGTGCCAGCAGCTTGCTGAGGGGGCGGGTCTACAATGAGCAGTTCTTC. Translated: CASSLLRGRVYNEQFF.

The J gene is TRBJ2-7, the V gene TRBV30, with TRBD2 matching over 12 bases. This CDR3 is built from 14 residues. Germline CDR1 reads GTSNPN; CDR2 reads SVGIG (reference sequence). After removal of 5 bases from V and 6 bases from J, the junction contained 8 bases not matched to a gene. CDR3 sequence (DNA): TGTGCCTGGTCGCTGACTAGCGGGAGAAGCGAGCAGTACTTC. It translates to CAWSLTSGRSEQYF. Full variable domain (missing parts from reference TRBV30 and TRBJ2-7): SQTIHQWPATLVQPVGSPLSLECTVEGTSNPNLYWYRQAAGRGLQLLFYSVGIGQISSEVPQNLSASRPQDRQFILSSKKLLLSDSGFYLCAWSLTSGRSEQYFGPGTRLTVT.

The CDR3 DNA sequence: TGTGCCAGCAGTTTAGCGCCCGGGGAGCTGTTTTTT. Protein sequence: CASSLAPGELFF. The chain combines TRBV28 with TRBJ2-2; D remains unclear. V lost 2 bases, J lost 6 bases, and 4 bases lay in between. This CDR3 has 12 amino acids. CDR1 is MDHEN, CDR2 SYDVKM, per germline.